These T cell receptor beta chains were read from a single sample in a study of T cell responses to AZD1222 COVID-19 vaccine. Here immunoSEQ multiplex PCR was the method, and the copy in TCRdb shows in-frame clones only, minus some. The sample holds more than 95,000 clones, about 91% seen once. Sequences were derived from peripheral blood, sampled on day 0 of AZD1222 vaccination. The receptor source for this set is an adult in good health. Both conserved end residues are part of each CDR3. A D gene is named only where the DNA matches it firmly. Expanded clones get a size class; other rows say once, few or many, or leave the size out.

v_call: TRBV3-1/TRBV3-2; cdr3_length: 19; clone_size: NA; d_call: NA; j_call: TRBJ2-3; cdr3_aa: CASSPPLFSLGERTDTQYF; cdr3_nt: TGTGCCAGCAGCCCACCCTTGTTTTCGTTAGGGGAACGCACAGATACGCAGTATTTT
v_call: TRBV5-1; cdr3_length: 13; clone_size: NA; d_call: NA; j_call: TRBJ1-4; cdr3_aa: CASSLSGDEKLFF; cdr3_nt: TGCGCCAGCAGCTTGTCCGGGGATGAAAAACTGTTTTTT
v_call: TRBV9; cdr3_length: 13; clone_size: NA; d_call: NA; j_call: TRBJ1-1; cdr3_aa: CASSATHNTEAFF; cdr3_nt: TGTGCCAGCAGCGCCACACACAACACTGAAGCTTTCTTT
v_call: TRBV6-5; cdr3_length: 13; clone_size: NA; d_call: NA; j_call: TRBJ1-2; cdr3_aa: CASSKDPGYGYTF; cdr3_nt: TGTGCCAGCAGTAAGGACCCAGGGTATGGCTACACCTTC
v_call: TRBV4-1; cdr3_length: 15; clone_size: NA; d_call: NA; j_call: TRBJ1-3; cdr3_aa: CASSPGDRSGNTIYF; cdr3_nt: TGCGCCAGCAGCCCGGGAGACAGGTCTGGAAACACCATATATTTT
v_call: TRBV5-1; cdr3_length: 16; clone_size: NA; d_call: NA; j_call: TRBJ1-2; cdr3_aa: CASSLKGDTAFYGYTF; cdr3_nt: TGCGCCAGCAGCTTGAAGGGGGACACTGCTTTTTATGGCTACACCTTC
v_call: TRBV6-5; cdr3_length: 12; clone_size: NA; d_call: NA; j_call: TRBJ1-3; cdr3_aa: CASILAGDTIYF; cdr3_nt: TGTGCCAGCATCCTGGCCGGGGACACCATATATTTT
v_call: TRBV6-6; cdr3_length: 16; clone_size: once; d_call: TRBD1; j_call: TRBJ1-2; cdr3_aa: CASSRQGITPNYGYTF; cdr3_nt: TGTGCCAGCAGCCGACAGGGCATCACACCTAACTATGGCTACACCTTC
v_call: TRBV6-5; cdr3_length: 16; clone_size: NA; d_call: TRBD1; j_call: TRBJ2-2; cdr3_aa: CASSYRNTGVAGELFF; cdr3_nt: TGTGCCAGCAGTTACCGCAACACAGGGGTGGCCGGGGAGCTGTTTTTT
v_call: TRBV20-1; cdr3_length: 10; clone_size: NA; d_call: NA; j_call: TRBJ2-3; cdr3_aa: CSAVGNTQYF; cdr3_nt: TGCAGTGCTGTAGGGAATACGCAGTATTTT
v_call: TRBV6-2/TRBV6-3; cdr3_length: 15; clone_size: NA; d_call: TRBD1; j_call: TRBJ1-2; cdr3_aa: CASSIGRDRVYGYTF; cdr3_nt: TGTGCCAGCAGTATAGGGCGGGACAGGGTCTATGGCTACACCTTC
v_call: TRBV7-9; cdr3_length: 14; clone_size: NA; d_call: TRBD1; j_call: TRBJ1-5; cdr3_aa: CASSFEGANQPQHF; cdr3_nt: TGTGCCAGCAGCTTTGAGGGGGCAAATCAGCCCCAGCATTTT
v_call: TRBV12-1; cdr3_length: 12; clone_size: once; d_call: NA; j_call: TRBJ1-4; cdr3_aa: CASSPLGEKLFF; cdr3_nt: TGTGCCAGCAGCCCTCTGGGGGAAAAACTGTTTTTT
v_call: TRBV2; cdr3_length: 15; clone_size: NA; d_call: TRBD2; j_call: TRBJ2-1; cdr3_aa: CASSEGTSGYNEQFF; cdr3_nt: TGTGCCAGCAGTGAGGGGACTAGTGGGTACAATGAGCAGTTCTTC
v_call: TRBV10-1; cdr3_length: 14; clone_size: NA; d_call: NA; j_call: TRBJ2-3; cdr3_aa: CASSDSGGPDTQYF; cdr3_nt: TGCGCCAGCAGTGATAGTGGGGGACCGGATACGCAGTATTTT
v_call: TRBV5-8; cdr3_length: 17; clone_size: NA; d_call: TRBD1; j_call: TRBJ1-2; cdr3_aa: CASSFTVGTGLVGGYTF; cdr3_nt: TGTGCCAGCAGCTTCACGGTCGGGACAGGTCTGGTGGGTGGCTACACCTTC
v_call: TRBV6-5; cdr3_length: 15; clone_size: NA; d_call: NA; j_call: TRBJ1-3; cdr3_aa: CASTEDGGSGNTIYF; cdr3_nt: TGTGCCAGCACCGAGGACGGGGGCTCTGGAAACACCATATATTTT
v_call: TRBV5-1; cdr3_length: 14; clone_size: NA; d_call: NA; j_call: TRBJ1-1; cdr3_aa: CASTQGIVRTEAFF; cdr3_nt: TGCGCCAGCACACAGGGTATTGTTAGGACTGAAGCTTTCTTT
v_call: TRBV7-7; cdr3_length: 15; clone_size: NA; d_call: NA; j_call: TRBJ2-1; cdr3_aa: CASSQGGGGYNEQFF; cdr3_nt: TGTGCCAGCAGCCAAGGGGGTGGGGGTTACAATGAGCAGTTCTTC
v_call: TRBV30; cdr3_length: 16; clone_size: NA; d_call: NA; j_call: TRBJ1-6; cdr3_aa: CAWTRTFGGGGSPLHF; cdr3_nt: TGTGCCTGGACCCGGACTTTCGGAGGGGGTGGTTCACCCCTCCACTTT
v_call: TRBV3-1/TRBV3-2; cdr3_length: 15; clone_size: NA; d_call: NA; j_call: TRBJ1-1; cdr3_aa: CASSQDLGALTEAFF; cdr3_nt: TGTGCCAGCAGCCAAGATTTAGGGGCGTTGACTGAAGCTTTCTTT
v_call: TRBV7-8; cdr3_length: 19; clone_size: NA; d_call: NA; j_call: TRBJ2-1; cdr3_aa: CASSLARGGLSFSYNEQFF; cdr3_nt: TGTGCCAGCAGCTTAGCTAGGGGGGGCCTTTCATTTTCCTACAATGAGCAGTTCTTC
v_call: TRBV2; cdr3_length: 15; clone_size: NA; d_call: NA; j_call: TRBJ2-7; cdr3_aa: CASTADVLDRYEQYF; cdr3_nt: TGTGCCAGCACCGCGGACGTCCTAGACCGTTACGAGCAGTACTTC
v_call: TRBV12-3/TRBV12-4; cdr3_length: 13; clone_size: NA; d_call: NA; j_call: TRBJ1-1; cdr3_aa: CASSWIVNTEAFF; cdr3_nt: TGTGCCAGCAGTTGGATAGTGAACACTGAAGCTTTCTTT